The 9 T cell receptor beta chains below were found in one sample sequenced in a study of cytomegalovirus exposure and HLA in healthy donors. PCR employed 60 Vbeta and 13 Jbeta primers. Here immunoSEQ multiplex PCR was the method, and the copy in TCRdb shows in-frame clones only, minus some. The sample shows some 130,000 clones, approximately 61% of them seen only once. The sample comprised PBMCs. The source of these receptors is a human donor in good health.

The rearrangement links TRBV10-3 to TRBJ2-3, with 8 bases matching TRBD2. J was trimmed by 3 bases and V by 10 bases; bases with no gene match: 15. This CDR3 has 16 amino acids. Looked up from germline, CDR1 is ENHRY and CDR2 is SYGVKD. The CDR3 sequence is CATQVRSGSTTDTQYF. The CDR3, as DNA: TGTGCCACCCAGGTCAGAAGCGGGAGTACAACAGATACGCAGTATTTT.

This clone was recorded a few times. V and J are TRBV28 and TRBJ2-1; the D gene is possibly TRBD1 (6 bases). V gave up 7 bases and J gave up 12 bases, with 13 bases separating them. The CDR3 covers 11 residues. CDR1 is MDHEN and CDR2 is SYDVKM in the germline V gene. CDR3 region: CASNGGSRQFF. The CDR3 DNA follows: TGTGCCAGCAATGGGGGCTCTCGGCAGTTCTTC.

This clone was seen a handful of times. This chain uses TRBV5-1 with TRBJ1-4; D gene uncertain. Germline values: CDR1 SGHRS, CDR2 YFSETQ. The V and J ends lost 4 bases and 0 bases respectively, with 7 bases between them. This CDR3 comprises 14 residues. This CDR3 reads CASSRLPTNEKLFF. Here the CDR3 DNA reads TGCGCCAGCAGCCGACTCCCAACTAATGAAAAACTGTTTTTT.

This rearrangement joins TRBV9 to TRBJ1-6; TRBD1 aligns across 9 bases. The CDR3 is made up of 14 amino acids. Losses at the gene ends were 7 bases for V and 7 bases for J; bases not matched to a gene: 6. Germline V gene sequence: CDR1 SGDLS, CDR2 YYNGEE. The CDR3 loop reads CASGGGQGNSPLHF. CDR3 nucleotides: TGTGCCAGCGGGGGGGGACAGGGCAATTCACCCCTCCACTTT. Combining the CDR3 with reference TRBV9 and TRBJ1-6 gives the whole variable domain DSGVTQTPKHLITATGQRVTLRCSPRSGDLSVYWYQQSLDQGLQFLIQYYNGEERAKGNILERFSAQQFPDLHSELNLSSLELGDSALYFCASGGGQGNSPLHFGNGTRLTVT.

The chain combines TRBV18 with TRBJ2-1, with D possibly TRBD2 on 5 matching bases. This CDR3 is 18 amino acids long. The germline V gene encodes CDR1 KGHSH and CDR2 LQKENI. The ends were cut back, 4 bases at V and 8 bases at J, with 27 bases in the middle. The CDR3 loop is CASSRATLIASGNDEQFF. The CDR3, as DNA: TGTGCCAGCTCACGTGCGACATTAATAGCTTCGGGAAACGATGAGCAGTTCTTC.

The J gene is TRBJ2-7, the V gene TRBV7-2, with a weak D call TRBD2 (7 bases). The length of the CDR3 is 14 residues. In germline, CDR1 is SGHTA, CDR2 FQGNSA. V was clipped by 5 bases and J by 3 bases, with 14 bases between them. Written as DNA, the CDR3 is TGTGCCAGCAGCCCACAGGGAGGGGGCTACGAGCAGTACTTC. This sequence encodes CASSPQGGGYEQYF.

CDR3 residues: CASSKGREMRYNEQFF. Here the CDR3 DNA reads TGTGCCAGCAGCAAAGGACGGGAGATGCGCTACAATGAGCAGTTCTTC. The rearrangement joins TRBV21-1 to TRBJ2-1; the table gives TRBD2 as D, unverified against the DNA. TRBV21-1 is a pseudogene. This CDR3 has 16 amino acids.

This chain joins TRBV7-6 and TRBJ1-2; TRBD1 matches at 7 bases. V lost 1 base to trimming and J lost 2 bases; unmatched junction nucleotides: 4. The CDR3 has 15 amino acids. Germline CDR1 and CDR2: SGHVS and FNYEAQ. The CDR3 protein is CASSLVIGGNYGYTF. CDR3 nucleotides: TGTGCCAGCAGCTTAGTTATAGGGGGCAACTATGGCTACACCTTC.

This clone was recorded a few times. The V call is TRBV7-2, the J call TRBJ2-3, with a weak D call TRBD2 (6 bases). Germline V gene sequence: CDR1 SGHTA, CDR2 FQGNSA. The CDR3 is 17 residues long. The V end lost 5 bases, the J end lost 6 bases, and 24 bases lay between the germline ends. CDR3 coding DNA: TGTGCCAGCAGCCCGAAGAAACCGGGACTTCGGGGCGATACGCAGTATTTT. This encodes CASSPKKPGLRGDTQYF.